Below are 14 T cell receptor beta chains sequenced from a single sample in a study of OX40 agonist ivuxolimab in advanced cancers. The repertoire was sequenced with immunoSEQ multiplex PCR; TCRdb's copy has only in-frame clones and lacks some. Of 72,000 or so clones in the sample, roughly 90% were seen once. The sample was CD4+ or CD8+ T cells sorted from blood, taken in a trial of the OX40 agonist ivuxolimab. These TCRs come from an adult with an advanced solid tumor such as melanoma, head and neck, liver or kidney cancer.

The V and J genes are TRBV6-6 and TRBJ2-7, with 8 bases lining up with TRBD2. Looked up from germline, CDR1 is MNHNY and CDR2 is SVGAGI (reference sequence). Unmatched junction bases numbered 13, after V lost 7 bases and J lost 5 bases. CDR3 length: 15 amino acids. CDR3 DNA: TGTGCCAGCACCCCGGGGGGGCAGGCCAACCACGAGCAGTACTTC. It is translated as CASTPGGQANHEQYF.

The chain carries TRBV7-8 and TRBJ2-3, with D unclear. Trimming cost V 7 bases and J 4 bases, with 15 bases left between them. The CDR3 contains 14 residues. CDR1 is SGHVS and CDR2 is FQNEAQ in the germline V gene. CDR3 bases: TGTGCCAGCAAGGTACAGAAAAACGCAGATACGCAGTATTTT. Protein product: CASKVQKNADTQYF.

The CDR3 DNA reads TGTGCCAGCTCACCAACTGAATCCGGACTTCTGGGCCACACCGGGGAGCTGTTTTTT. Protein: CASSPTESGLLGHTGELFF. The chain couples TRBV18 to TRBJ2-2; perhaps TRBD2 as D (5 bases). Per the germline V gene, CDR1 is KGHSH and CDR2 is LQKENI. The V end was cut by 2 bases, the J end by 3 bases, with 22 bases between. The CDR3 covers 19 residues. Variable domain in full (rest from reference TRBV18 and TRBJ2-2): NAGVMQNPRHLVRRRGQEARLRCSPMKGHSHVYWYRQLPEEGLKFMVYLQKENIIDESGMPKERFSAEFPKEGPSILRIQQVVRGDSAAYFCASSPTESGLLGHTGELFFGEGSRLTVL.

The CDR3 sequence: CAWSPSGRARAGELFF. The CDR3 nucleotides read TGTGCCTGGAGTCCGAGCGGGAGGGCCAGGGCCGGGGAGCTGTTTTTT. The chain couples TRBV30 to TRBJ2-2, with TRBD2 matching 10 bases. CDR1 is GTSNPN and CDR2 is SVGIG in the germline V gene (reference sequence). Unmatched junction bases numbered 9, after V lost 2 bases and J lost 6 bases. The CDR3 has 16 amino acids.

The chain carries TRBV19 and TRBJ2-1; 15 positions agree with TRBD2. Trimming took 4 bases from V and 4 from J; bases not matched to a gene: 11. The CDR3 is 19 amino acids. From germline, CDR1 is LNHDA and CDR2 SQIVND (reference sequence). CDR3 coding DNA: TGTGCCAGTAGTACCCGGACTAGCGGGGGGGCATCTAGGTACAATGAGCAGTTCTTC. Translated, it gives CASSTRTSGGASRYNEQFF.

V and J are TRBV5-1 and TRBJ2-3; TRBD2 matches 9 bases. This CDR3 is built from 16 residues. Germline assignment: CDR1 SGHRS and CDR2 YFSETQ. V shed 2 bases, J shed 2 bases, and the junction held 6 bases outside the gene matches. The CDR3 loop reads CASSFGSGGFTDTQYF. For the CDR3, the DNA is TGCGCCAGCAGCTTCGGAAGCGGGGGGTTCACAGATACGCAGTATTTT.

V and J are TRBV6-1 and TRBJ2-7; TRBD2 matches 7 bases. The V segment lost 8 bases and the J segment 2 bases; nucleotides outside the gene matches: 3. Germline V gives CDR1 MNHNS, CDR2 SASEGT. The CDR3 has 12 amino acids. The CDR3 loop reads CASQRGAYEQYF. In DNA form, the CDR3 reads TGTGCCAGCCAGCGGGGCGCCTACGAGCAGTACTTC.

The chain carries TRBV5-1 and TRBJ1-3; tentative D call: TRBD1 (5 bases). V shed 2 bases and J shed 0 bases, with 15 bases lying between them. Per the germline V gene, CDR1 is SGHRS and CDR2 is YFSETQ. The CDR3 has 17 amino acids. The CDR3 reads CASSFSAGTNSGNTIYF. CDR3 coding DNA: TGCGCCAGCAGCTTTTCAGCCGGGACCAACTCTGGAAACACCATATATTTT.

As concerns this clone: Other DNA sequences from this sample encode an identical CDR3 as well. The chain links TRBV9 to TRBJ2-3, with D maybe TRBD2 (6 bases). Germline values: CDR1 SGDLS, CDR2 YYNGEE. The CDR3 extends over 14 amino acids. V dropped 3 bases and J dropped 1 base, with 9 bases sitting between them. The CDR3 coding sequence is TGTGCCAGCAGCGAGTCGGGGGGCACAGATACGCAGTATTTT. It yields the protein CASSESGGTDTQYF.

The rearrangement joins TRBV6-6 to TRBJ1-5; D is unclear. This CDR3 contains 13 residues. V gave up 4 bases and J gave up 7 bases, with 11 bases separating them. Germline values: CDR1 MNHNY, CDR2 SVGAGI (reference sequence). The DNA for the CDR3 is TGTGCCAGCAGTTCCGAATCGGGCCAGCCCCAGCATTTT. Its translation: CASSSESGQPQHF.

The sample holds one count of this clone. The chain has TRBV28 and TRBJ2-1, with 9 bases lining up with TRBD1. V lost 5 bases to trimming and J lost 6 bases; unmatched junction nucleotides: 8. In germline, CDR1 is MDHEN, CDR2 SYDVKM. The CDR3 is 15 amino acids. The CDR3 spells CASSSPGTGSNEQFF. CDR3 coding DNA: TGTGCCAGCAGTAGTCCCGGGACAGGGAGCAATGAGCAGTTCTTC.

The CDR3, as DNA: TGTGCCAGCAGCTCACAGGGTAGTGGCACCGGGGAGCTGTTTTTT. Translating gives CASSSQGSGTGELFF. This chain connects TRBV7-2 to TRBJ2-2; D perhaps matches TRBD1 (6 bases). Germline CDR1 SGHTA, CDR2 FQGNSA. Trimming cost V 4 bases and J 4 bases, with 13 bases left between them. The CDR3 is made up of 15 amino acids.

The rearrangement joins TRBV6-1 to TRBJ1-2; the D gene is possibly TRBD1 (5 bases). Germline V gene lookup returns CDR1 MNHNS and CDR2 SASEGT. The CDR3 is 14 amino acids. V was cut by 9 bases and J by 7 bases, with 21 bases left in between. The DNA for the CDR3 is TGTGCCAGTGGAGTAGTCCTGGGGGATGCTGGCTACACCTTC. Translated: CASGVVLGDAGYTF.

The chain couples TRBV7-2 to TRBJ2-1, with D possibly TRBD2 on 6 matching bases. The CDR3 runs 14 residues. CDR1 is SGHTA, CDR2 FQGNSA, per germline. Trimming took off 5 bases at V and 8 bases at J, with 16 bases between the two ends. The CDR3 region is CASSTSGAGDEQFF. In nucleotides, the CDR3 is TGTGCCAGCAGCACCTCGGGAGCGGGCGATGAGCAGTTCTTC.